These T cell receptor beta chains were read from a single sample in a study of cytomegalovirus exposure and HLA in healthy donors. Assay: immunoSEQ multiplex PCR; the TCRdb copy retains only in-frame clones and omits some. The sample records 73,000 or so clones, roughly four fifths being singletons. Sequencing used PBMCs. Receptors were obtained from a human donor in good health. CDR3s leave out the opening cysteine and the closing phenylalanine or tryptophan. The D gene is left open where the match is weak. Expanded clones get a size class; other rows say once, few or many, or leave the size out.

j_call: TRBJ2-7
d_call: NA
v_call: TRBV25-1
clone_size: few
cdr3_aa: ASSVPSESTYYEQY

j_call: TRBJ1-1
d_call: NA
v_call: TRBV6-5
clone_size: NA
cdr3_aa: ASVRGNTEAF

j_call: TRBJ1-5
d_call: NA
v_call: TRBV5-6
clone_size: NA
cdr3_aa: ASSLEGAGNQPQH

j_call: TRBJ1-6
d_call: NA
v_call: TRBV6-5
clone_size: NA
cdr3_aa: ASRLARGGNSPLH

j_call: TRBJ1-1
d_call: NA
v_call: TRBV29-1
clone_size: NA
cdr3_aa: SVVGGPNTEAF

j_call: TRBJ2-5
d_call: NA
v_call: TRBV7-9
clone_size: NA
cdr3_aa: ASTYLRQEETQY

j_call: TRBJ1-1
d_call: NA
v_call: TRBV9
clone_size: few
cdr3_aa: ASSTRPGVGTEAF

j_call: TRBJ2-1
d_call: TRBD2
v_call: TRBV7-9
clone_size: NA
cdr3_aa: ASSPLSGLAGGEQF

j_call: TRBJ2-6
d_call: NA
v_call: TRBV11-2
clone_size: NA
cdr3_aa: ASAGTFRANVLT

j_call: TRBJ1-2
d_call: NA
v_call: TRBV28
clone_size: NA
cdr3_aa: ASSRSGYGYT

j_call: TRBJ2-5
d_call: TRBD1
v_call: TRBV5-1
clone_size: NA
cdr3_aa: ASSSGTAQETQY

j_call: TRBJ2-1
d_call: NA
v_call: TRBV5-1
clone_size: once
cdr3_aa: ASSFGLASLNEQF

j_call: TRBJ1-6
d_call: TRBD1
v_call: TRBV2
clone_size: NA
cdr3_aa: ASSVKSGTDYNSPLH

j_call: TRBJ2-5
d_call: NA
v_call: TRBV2
clone_size: NA
cdr3_aa: ASGGAPGETQY

j_call: TRBJ2-5
d_call: TRBD1
v_call: TRBV28
clone_size: NA
cdr3_aa: ASRLLGDRGKETQY

j_call: TRBJ1-4
d_call: NA
v_call: TRBV7-9
clone_size: NA
cdr3_aa: ASSQSREVNEKLF

j_call: TRBJ2-2
d_call: NA
v_call: TRBV7-7
clone_size: NA
cdr3_aa: ASSSNTGELF

j_call: TRBJ1-1
d_call: TRBD1
v_call: TRBV5-3
clone_size: NA
cdr3_aa: ARSLVLQGAGIDRVEAF

j_call: TRBJ1-5
d_call: TRBD1
v_call: TRBV25-1
clone_size: NA
cdr3_aa: ASGGQGSQPQH

j_call: TRBJ1-2
d_call: TRBD1
v_call: TRBV19
clone_size: NA
cdr3_aa: ASSTFRDRMHYGYT

j_call: TRBJ1-6
d_call: NA
v_call: TRBV5-4
clone_size: NA
cdr3_aa: ASSRWDTGRNSPLH

j_call: TRBJ2-7
d_call: TRBD2
v_call: TRBV7-9
clone_size: NA
cdr3_aa: ASKGASGGAFEQY

j_call: TRBJ2-7
d_call: TRBD2
v_call: TRBV7-2
clone_size: NA
cdr3_aa: ASSFTPGLGPYEQY

j_call: TRBJ2-1
d_call: TRBD1
v_call: TRBV19
clone_size: NA
cdr3_aa: ASSTGQGARNEQF

j_call: TRBJ1-1
d_call: TRBD1
v_call: TRBV19
clone_size: once
cdr3_aa: ASSPRPGTGMNTEAF

j_call: TRBJ1-5
d_call: TRBD1
v_call: TRBV6-5
clone_size: NA
cdr3_aa: ASSYGTGGGQPQH

j_call: TRBJ2-3
d_call: NA
v_call: TRBV7-3
clone_size: NA
cdr3_aa: ASGPGGTDTQY

j_call: TRBJ2-7
d_call: TRBD2
v_call: TRBV19
clone_size: NA
cdr3_aa: ASSTGGTSGSYEQY

j_call: TRBJ2-5
d_call: TRBD1
v_call: TRBV5-1
clone_size: NA
cdr3_aa: ASSWTGINQETQY

j_call: TRBJ2-5
d_call: TRBD2
v_call: TRBV4-2
clone_size: NA
cdr3_aa: ASSQRTSGGAEETQY

j_call: TRBJ1-3
d_call: TRBD1
v_call: TRBV19
clone_size: NA
cdr3_aa: ASSIRSGQDSGNTIY

j_call: TRBJ1-6
d_call: NA
v_call: TRBV27
clone_size: NA
cdr3_aa: ASSFGDIGSPLH

j_call: TRBJ1-2
d_call: NA
v_call: TRBV5-6
clone_size: NA
cdr3_aa: ASSADYGYT

j_call: TRBJ2-1
d_call: TRBD1
v_call: TRBV29-1
clone_size: NA
cdr3_aa: RLLGTGRYNEQF

j_call: TRBJ2-3
d_call: TRBD2
v_call: TRBV2
clone_size: few
cdr3_aa: ARTTSGISTDTQY

j_call: TRBJ1-4
d_call: TRBD1
v_call: TRBV5-1
clone_size: once
cdr3_aa: ASSYRTGSGKLF

j_call: TRBJ2-7
d_call: TRBD2
v_call: TRBV9
clone_size: NA
cdr3_aa: ASSVASGDSYEQY

j_call: TRBJ1-6
d_call: TRBD1
v_call: TRBV9
clone_size: NA
cdr3_aa: ASSVGDRPYNSPLH

j_call: TRBJ2-6
d_call: TRBD1
v_call: TRBV19
clone_size: NA
cdr3_aa: ASSVPGTGRSGANVLT

j_call: TRBJ2-5
d_call: TRBD2
v_call: TRBV5-1
clone_size: NA
cdr3_aa: ASSLQRGDQETQY

j_call: TRBJ1-6
d_call: TRBD1
v_call: TRBV7-8
clone_size: NA
cdr3_aa: ASRSGTVNSPLH

j_call: TRBJ2-7
d_call: TRBD1
v_call: TRBV27
clone_size: NA
cdr3_aa: ASSITYRGREQY

j_call: TRBJ2-5
d_call: TRBD1
v_call: TRBV27
clone_size: NA
cdr3_aa: ASSPQGDRRETQY

j_call: TRBJ1-5
d_call: NA
v_call: TRBV7-2
clone_size: NA
cdr3_aa: ASSLAWGPGQPQH

j_call: TRBJ1-3
d_call: TRBD1
v_call: TRBV14
clone_size: NA
cdr3_aa: ASSPGGHTIY

j_call: TRBJ1-4
d_call: NA
v_call: TRBV7-2
clone_size: NA
cdr3_aa: ATQDIANEKLF

j_call: NA
d_call: NA
v_call: TRBV14
clone_size: NA
cdr3_aa: ASSQGQRYYEQY

j_call: TRBJ2-2
d_call: TRBD2
v_call: TRBV7-9
clone_size: few
cdr3_aa: ASSPGTSGVTGELF

j_call: TRBJ2-3
d_call: TRBD1
v_call: TRBV5-1
clone_size: NA
cdr3_aa: ASSADRGRTDTQY

j_call: TRBJ1-2
d_call: NA
v_call: TRBV5-1
clone_size: NA
cdr3_aa: ASSLEVRRDDGYT

j_call: TRBJ2-7
d_call: TRBD2
v_call: TRBV29-1
clone_size: NA
cdr3_aa: SVESGGSYEQY

j_call: TRBJ2-3
d_call: NA
v_call: TRBV7-9
clone_size: once
cdr3_aa: SSSPLSDTQY

j_call: TRBJ2-3
d_call: TRBD2
v_call: TRBV14
clone_size: NA
cdr3_aa: ASSQGLAGVNTDTQY

j_call: TRBJ2-7
d_call: NA
v_call: TRBV12-5
clone_size: NA
cdr3_aa: ASGLGGLAYEQY

j_call: TRBJ2-5
d_call: TRBD1
v_call: TRBV2
clone_size: once
cdr3_aa: ASDRGNGGRKTQY

j_call: TRBJ1-3
d_call: NA
v_call: TRBV7-6
clone_size: NA
cdr3_aa: ASSSDRSSGNTIY

j_call: TRBJ2-7
d_call: NA
v_call: TRBV7-3
clone_size: NA
cdr3_aa: ASSLTGGQVGCEQY

j_call: TRBJ1-1
d_call: TRBD1
v_call: TRBV19
clone_size: NA
cdr3_aa: ASSMEGTDHSRTEAF

j_call: TRBJ1-3
d_call: TRBD1
v_call: TRBV7-2
clone_size: NA
cdr3_aa: ASSKGQGASGNTIY